Listed below are T cell receptor beta chains from one sample, sequenced in a study of identical twins. Via MiXCR, TCRdb re-called the 5' RACE reads, giving one row per CDR3 protein. Altogether hundreds of thousands of distinct CDR3 sequences are present, roughly 8% being singletons, with the ten largest covering about 0.98%. These data also featured in a second study, about yellow fever vaccine responses in identical twins.

The source material was PBMCs. The source of these receptors is a woman under 30 in good health. Each CDR3 is given without its conserved first and last residue. D genes are given only for firm matches.

>TRBD1|TRBJ2-1|TRBV2
ASSSDRDSDNEQF
>.|TRBJ1-6|TRBV7-9
ASSLRQSLYNSPLH
>.|TRBJ1-4|TRBV20-1
SARGGGNEKLF
>TRBD1|TRBJ1-1|TRBV6-1
ASSTRDRGPNTEAF
>.|TRBJ2-7|TRBV4-2
ASSHTGLQPGEQY
>.|TRBJ1-1|TRBV15
ATSTRQRNTEAF
>TRBD1|TRBJ2-1|TRBV24-1
ATSEAQGASYNEQF
>.|TRBJ2-4|TRBV28
ASSSIWAKNIQY
>.|TRBJ2-7|TRBV7-9
ASSRSVSGEQY
>.|TRBJ2-2|TRBV7-9
ASSQQRGRGTGELF
>.|TRBJ2-1|TRBV28
ASSPAGEQF
>TRBD2|TRBJ2-1|TRBV7-9
ASSLVAAGLGNNEQF
>TRBD2|TRBJ2-3|TRBV4-1
ASSQGAGVRTDTQY
>TRBD2|TRBJ2-1|TRBV9
ASSVVLLADNEQF
>.|TRBJ1-2|TRBV29-1
SVDKSHQEVYGYT
>TRBD2|TRBJ2-1|TRBV7-7
ASSVGTSGRYNEQF
>TRBD2|TRBJ2-7|TRBV7-9
ASSPGGGWY
>.|TRBJ2-1|TRBV20-1
SARERQGTLPRNEQF
>.|TRBJ2-1|TRBV2
ASISGTLSYNEQF
>TRBD1|TRBJ2-2|TRBV5-1
ASSLADRGVTGELF
>.|TRBJ2-3|TRBV10-3
AIIQGFGDTQY
>.|TRBJ2-3|TRBV2
ATNSDSSSTDTQY
>.|TRBJ2-3|TRBV12-3/TRBV12-4
ASSLDLQGTDTQY
>TRBD2|TRBJ2-3|TRBV6-5
ASSYSGTSGSVGTDTQY
>TRBD1|TRBJ2-7|TRBV15
ATSGSGTGARSYEQY
>TRBD1|TRBJ2-7|TRBV5-1
ASSLYAGGSLEQY
>TRBD2|TRBJ2-3|TRBV27
ASSLEGGDTDTQY
>.|TRBJ2-7|TRBV6-5
ASSYRVKNYEQY
>.|TRBJ1-2|TRBV6-5
ASSYARVNGYT
>TRBD2|TRBJ2-1|TRBV5-5
ASSLVRGVGEQF
>.|TRBJ1-6|TRBV18
ASSPPIKGDNSPLH
>TRBD2|TRBJ2-5|TRBV10-3
AISGGLDIQETQY
>.|TRBJ2-3|TRBV29-1
SARRDPSSTDTQY
>.|TRBJ1-1|TRBV25-1
ASSDKASEAF
>.|TRBJ2-3|TRBV5-1
ASSLVGIPTDTQY
>.|TRBJ2-2|TRBV11-2
ASSLGLRGAANTGELF
>TRBD2|TRBJ2-7|TRBV6-2/TRBV6-3
ASSYVLAGPKWQQY
>TRBD1|TRBJ2-7|TRBV14
ASSQDSLDRGLGEQY
>TRBD1|TRBJ1-3|TRBV12-3/TRBV12-4
ASSPWTGDGGNTIY
>.|TRBJ1-3|TRBV18
ASSPTGGEASGNTIY